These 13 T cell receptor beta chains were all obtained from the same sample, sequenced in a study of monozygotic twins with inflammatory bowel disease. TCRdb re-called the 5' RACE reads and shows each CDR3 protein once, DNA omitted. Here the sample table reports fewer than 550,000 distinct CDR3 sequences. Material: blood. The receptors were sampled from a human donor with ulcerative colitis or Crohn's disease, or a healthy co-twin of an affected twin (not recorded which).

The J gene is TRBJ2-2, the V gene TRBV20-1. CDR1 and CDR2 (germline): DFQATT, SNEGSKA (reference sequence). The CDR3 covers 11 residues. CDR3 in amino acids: CSARDLGELFF.

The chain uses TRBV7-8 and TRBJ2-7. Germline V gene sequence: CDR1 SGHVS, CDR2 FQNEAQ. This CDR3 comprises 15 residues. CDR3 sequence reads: CASSLKRGSRNEQYF. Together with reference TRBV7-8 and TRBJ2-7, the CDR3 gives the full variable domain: GAGVSQSPRYKVAKRGQDVALRCDPISGHVSLFWYQQALGQGPEFLTYFQNEAQLDKSGLPSDRFFAERPEGSVSTLKIQRTQQEDSAVYLCASSLKRGSRNEQYFGPGTRLTVT.

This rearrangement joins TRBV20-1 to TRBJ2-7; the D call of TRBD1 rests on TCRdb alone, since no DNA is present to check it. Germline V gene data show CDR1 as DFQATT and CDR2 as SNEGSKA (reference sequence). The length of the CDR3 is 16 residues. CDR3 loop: CSAEPRTGKISGEQYF.

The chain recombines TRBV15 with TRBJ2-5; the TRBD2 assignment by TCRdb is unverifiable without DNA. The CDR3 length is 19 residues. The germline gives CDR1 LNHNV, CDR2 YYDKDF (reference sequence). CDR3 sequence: CATSRDLFGTSGHQETQYF.

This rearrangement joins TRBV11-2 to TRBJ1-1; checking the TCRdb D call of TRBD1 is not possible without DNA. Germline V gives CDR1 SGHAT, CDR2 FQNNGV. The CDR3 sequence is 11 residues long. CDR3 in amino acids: CASSGQQEAFF.

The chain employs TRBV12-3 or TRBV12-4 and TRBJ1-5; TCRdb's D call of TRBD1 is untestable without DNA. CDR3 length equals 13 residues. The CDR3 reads CASTRGLNQPQHF.

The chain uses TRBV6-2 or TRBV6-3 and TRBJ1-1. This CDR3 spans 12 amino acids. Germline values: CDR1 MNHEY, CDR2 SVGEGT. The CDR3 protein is CASDTVNTEAFF.

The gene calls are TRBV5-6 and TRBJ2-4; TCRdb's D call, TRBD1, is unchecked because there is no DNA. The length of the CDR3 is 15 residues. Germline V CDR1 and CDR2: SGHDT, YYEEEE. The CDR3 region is CASSSPPTGADIQYF.

CDR3 region: CASSIGERIKETQYF. This chain joins TRBV5-1 and TRBJ2-5; as DNA is missing, the TRBD2 call by TCRdb cannot be tested. Germline V gene data show CDR1 as SGHRS and CDR2 as YFSETQ. The CDR3 has 15 residues.

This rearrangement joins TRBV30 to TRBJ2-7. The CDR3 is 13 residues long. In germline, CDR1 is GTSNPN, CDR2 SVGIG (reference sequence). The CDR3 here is CAWSRVHPYEQYF.

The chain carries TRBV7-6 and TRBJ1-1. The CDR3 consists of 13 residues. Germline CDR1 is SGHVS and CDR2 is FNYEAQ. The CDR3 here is CASSPDPNTEAFF.

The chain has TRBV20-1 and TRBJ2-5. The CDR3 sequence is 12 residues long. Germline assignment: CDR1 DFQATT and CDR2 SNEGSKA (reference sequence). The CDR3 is CSARRSQETQYF.

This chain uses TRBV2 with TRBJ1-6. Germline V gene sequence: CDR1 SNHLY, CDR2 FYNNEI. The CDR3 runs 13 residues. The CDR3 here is CASSVGVNSPLHF.